Listed below are T cell receptor beta chains from one sample, sequenced in a study of T cell clones after liver transplantation. TCRdb's copy holds only in-frame clones and misses some; the assay was immunoSEQ multiplex PCR. The repertoire has about 11,000 clones, 71% of them found once; the top ten carry roughly 23%. The sample here was CD4+ T cells from blood, taken 30 to 34 months after liver transplant. The source is a human patient who received a liver transplant. Some of the T cells may derive from the graft donor. Each CDR3 is given with its conserved first and last residue. Each record gives: V gene, D gene, clone size, J gene, CDR3 protein, CDR3 DNA. The D gene is left open where the match is weak. Clone size is shown for a subset of rows, as once, few, many or a class of expanded clone.

V: TRBV28; D: -; size: -; J: TRBJ2-2; CDR3: CASSLSLTGELFF; DNA: TGTGCCAGCAGTTTGTCCCTCACCGGGGAGCTGTTTTTT
V: TRBV7-2; D: TRBD1; size: -; J: TRBJ2-1; CDR3: CASSLAWDRGSYNEQFF; DNA: TGTGCCAGCAGCTTAGCGTGGGACAGGGGCTCCTACAATGAGCAGTTCTTC
V: TRBV5-6; D: -; size: medium-sized; J: TRBJ2-5; CDR3: CASSGMEETQYF; DNA: TGTGCCAGCAGCGGCATGGAAGAGACCCAGTACTTC
V: TRBV5-8; D: -; size: -; J: TRBJ2-1; CDR3: CASSLEGGLSYNEQFF; DNA: TGTGCCAGCAGCTTGGAAGGGGGACTCTCCTACAATGAGCAGTTCTTC
V: TRBV15; D: -; size: -; J: TRBJ2-3; CDR3: CATSSTEGEATTDTQYF; DNA: TGTGCCACCAGCTCAACAGAGGGGGAGGCTACCACAGATACGCAGTATTTT
V: TRBV28; D: TRBD1; size: -; J: TRBJ2-1; CDR3: CASSYRGPYNEQFF; DNA: TGTGCCAGCAGTTACAGGGGGCCCTACAATGAGCAGTTCTTC
V: TRBV19; D: -; size: -; J: TRBJ1-5; CDR3: CASSPGTASNQPQHF; DNA: TGTGCCAGTAGTCCGGGGACGGCTAGCAATCAGCCCCAGCATTTT
V: TRBV7-9; D: TRBD1; size: -; J: TRBJ1-4; CDR3: CASSLGQGALHEKLFF; DNA: TGTGCCAGCAGCTTGGGACAGGGCGCGTTGCATGAAAAACTGTTTTTT
V: TRBV27; D: -; size: -; J: TRBJ1-1; CDR3: CASSLSQAINTEAFF; DNA: TGTGCCAGCAGTTTATCCCAGGCCATAAACACTGAAGCTTTCTTT
V: TRBV12-5; D: -; size: -; J: TRBJ2-3; CDR3: CASETFGDTQYF; DNA: TGTGCTAGTGAGACTTTTGGGGATACGCAGTATTTT
V: TRBV6-5; D: -; size: -; J: TRBJ2-1; CDR3: CASSYSSGPYNEQFF; DNA: TGTGCCAGCAGTTACTCCTCCGGGCCCTACAATGAGCAGTTCTTC
V: TRBV11-2; D: TRBD2; size: -; J: TRBJ2-1; CDR3: CASSLTSGNIYNEQFF; DNA: TGTGCCAGCAGCTTGACTAGCGGGAACATCTACAATGAGCAGTTCTTC
V: TRBV25-1; D: -; size: few; J: TRBJ1-6; CDR3: CASSAPDVSYNSPLHF; DNA: TGTGCCAGCAGTGCCCCGGATGTCTCCTATAATTCACCCCTCCACTTT
V: TRBV21-1; D: -; size: -; J: TRBJ1-4; CDR3: CAGEANEKLFF; DNA: TGTGCCGGGGAAGCTAATGAAAAACTGTTTTTT
V: TRBV28; D: -; size: few; J: TRBJ2-3; CDR3: CASRAGGKVTDTQYF; DNA: TGTGCCAGCAGAGCAGGGGGGAAAGTCACAGATACGCAGTATTTT
V: TRBV27; D: -; size: -; J: TRBJ1-1; CDR3: CASSFQMNTEAFF; DNA: TGTGCCAGCAGTTTCCAGATGAACACTGAAGCTTTCTTT
V: TRBV7-2; D: TRBD2; size: -; J: TRBJ2-1; CDR3: CASSPLAGRGYNEQFF; DNA: TGTGCCAGCAGCCCCCTAGCGGGGAGGGGTTACAATGAGCAGTTCTTC
V: TRBV5-6; D: TRBD2; size: -; J: TRBJ2-5; CDR3: CASSLKAGEASETQYF; DNA: TGTGCCAGCAGCTTGAAAGCGGGAGAGGCGTCGGAGACCCAGTACTTC
V: TRBV7-6; D: -; size: -; J: TRBJ1-3; CDR3: CASSERRSGNTIYF; DNA: TGTGCCAGCAGCGAGCGAAGGTCTGGAAACACCATATATTTT
V: TRBV7-9; D: TRBD2; size: -; J: TRBJ2-1; CDR3: CASSFGGVSGSLKNEQFF; DNA: TGTGCCAGCAGCTTCGGAGGGGTTAGCGGGAGTCTCAAAAATGAGCAGTTCTTC
V: TRBV30; D: -; size: -; J: TRBJ2-5; CDR3: CAWSVTGTETQYF; DNA: TGTGCCTGGAGTGTGACAGGAACCGAGACCCAGTACTTC
V: TRBV5-6; D: TRBD1; size: -; J: TRBJ1-1; CDR3: CASSPGQGVWNTEAFF; DNA: TGTGCCAGCAGCCCAGGGCAGGGGGTATGGAACACTGAAGCTTTCTTT
V: TRBV20-1; D: -; size: -; J: TRBJ2-1; CDR3: CSAKKAEEQFF; DNA: TGCAGTGCTAAAAAAGCGGAGGAGCAGTTCTTC
V: TRBV6-1; D: TRBD1; size: few; J: TRBJ1-5; CDR3: CASRGTGTLQPQHF; DNA: TGTGCCAGCAGGGGGACAGGCACGTTACAGCCCCAGCATTTT
V: TRBV21-1; D: -; size: few; J: TRBJ1-1; CDR3: CASSLHYGGQGVNTEAFF; DNA: TGTGCCAGCAGCCTTCATTACGGGGGACAGGGGGTCAACACTGAAGCTTTCTTT
V: TRBV11-2; D: -; size: few; J: TRBJ2-1; CDR3: CASSAPLGFEQFF; DNA: TGTGCCAGCAGCGCACCCCTTGGCTTCGAGCAGTTCTTC
V: TRBV9; D: TRBD2; size: -; J: TRBJ2-1; CDR3: CASSDGTSYNEQFF; DNA: TGTGCCAGCAGCGACGGGACTAGCTACAATGAGCAGTTCTTC
V: TRBV7-9; D: TRBD1; size: -; J: TRBJ2-7; CDR3: CASSPPQGAGYEQYF; DNA: TGTGCCAGCAGCCCCCCCCAGGGGGCTGGGTACGAGCAGTACTTC
V: TRBV7-2; D: TRBD2; size: -; J: TRBJ2-3; CDR3: CASSRGGTTDTQYF; DNA: TGTGCCAGCAGCCGGGGGGGCACCACAGATACGCAGTATTTT
V: TRBV15; D: -; size: -; J: TRBJ2-2; CDR3: CATRRDSGTGELFF; DNA: TGTGCCACCAGGCGGGACTCCGGCACCGGGGAGCTGTTTTTT
V: TRBV19; D: -; size: -; J: TRBJ2-4; CDR3: CASSISLGGGKNIQYF; DNA: TGTGCCAGTAGTATTTCCCTCGGGGGTGGCAAAAACATTCAGTACTTC
V: TRBV7-9; D: -; size: -; J: TRBJ2-7; CDR3: CASSPRGQVYEQYF; DNA: TGTGCCAGCAGCCCGAGGGGACAAGTCTACGAGCAGTACTTC
V: TRBV5-8; D: -; size: -; J: TRBJ1-5; CDR3: CASSLAPNQPQHF; DNA: TGTGCCAGCAGCTTGGCCCCCAATCAGCCCCAGCATTTT
V: TRBV2; D: -; size: medium-sized; J: TRBJ2-2; CDR3: CASSAIDSRNTGELFF; DNA: TGTGCCAGCAGTGCCATTGACAGTCGGAACACCGGGGAGCTGTTTTTT
V: TRBV19; D: -; size: -; J: TRBJ1-5; CDR3: CASSMVLYQPQHF; DNA: TGTGCCAGTAGTATGGTACTCTATCAGCCCCAGCATTTT
V: TRBV5-4; D: -; size: few; J: TRBJ2-1; CDR3: CASSDGTAGMQFF; DNA: TGTGCCAGCAGCGACGGGACGGCGGGTATGCAGTTCTTC
V: TRBV5-1; D: TRBD1; size: -; J: TRBJ2-7; CDR3: CASSLGQGAVDEQYF; DNA: TGCGCCAGCAGCTTGGGACAGGGGGCGGTCGACGAGCAGTACTTC
V: TRBV6-5; D: -; size: medium-sized; J: TRBJ2-1; CDR3: CASRLRLQYNEQFF; DNA: TGTGCCAGCAGACTACGACTGCAATACAATGAGCAGTTCTTC